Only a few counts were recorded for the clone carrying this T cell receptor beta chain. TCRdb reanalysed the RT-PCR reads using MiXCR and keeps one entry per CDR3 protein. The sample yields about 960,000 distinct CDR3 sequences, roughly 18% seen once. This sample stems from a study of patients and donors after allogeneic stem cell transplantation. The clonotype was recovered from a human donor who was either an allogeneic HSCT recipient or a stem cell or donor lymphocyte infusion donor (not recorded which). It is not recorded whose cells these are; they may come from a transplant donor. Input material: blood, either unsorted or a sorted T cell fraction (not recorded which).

CDR3 coding DNA: TGCAGCGTTGGGGAGGCAGTTAATTCACCCCTCCACTTT. This sequence encodes CSVGEAVNSPLHF. The chain carries TRBV29-1 and TRBJ1-6; D is ambiguous. Germline CDR1 is SQVTM and CDR2 is ANQGSEA. The CDR3 is 13 amino acids. Deletions cut 4 bases from V and 6 bases from J, with 10 bases between.